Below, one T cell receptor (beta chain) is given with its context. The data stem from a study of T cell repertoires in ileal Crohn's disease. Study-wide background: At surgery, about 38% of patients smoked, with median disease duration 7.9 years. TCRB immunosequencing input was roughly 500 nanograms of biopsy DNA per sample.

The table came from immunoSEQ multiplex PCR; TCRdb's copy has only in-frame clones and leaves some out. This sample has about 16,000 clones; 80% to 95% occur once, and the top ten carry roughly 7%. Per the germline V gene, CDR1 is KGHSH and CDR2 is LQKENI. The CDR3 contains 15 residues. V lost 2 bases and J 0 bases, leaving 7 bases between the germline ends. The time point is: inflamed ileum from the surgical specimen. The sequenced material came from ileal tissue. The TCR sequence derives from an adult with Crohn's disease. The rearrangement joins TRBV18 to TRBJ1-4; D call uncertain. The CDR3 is CASSPSGTTNEKLFF. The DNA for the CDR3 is TGTGCCAGCTCACCAAGCGGGACAACTAATGAAAAACTGTTTTTT.